This record looks at one TCR beta chain sequence and its context. These data belong to a study of blood T cell repertoires in COVID-19. The protocol was immunoSEQ multiplex PCR, while the TCRdb copy is restricted to in-frame clones and leaves out a portion. Among around 240,000 clones listed, 84% were seen once. This clonotype originated in a woman in her forties who had recovered from COVID-19. Source material: peripheral blood.

The CDR3, as DNA: TGTGCCTGGAGTTGGGTAGCGGGGGGGAACTACAATGAGCAGTTCTTC. Its protein is CAWSWVAGGNYNEQFF. The V and J genes are TRBV30 and TRBJ2-1; 11 bases match TRBD2. V was clipped by 2 bases and J by 3 bases; unmatched bases: 6. Germline V CDR1 and CDR2: GTSNPN, SVGIG (reference sequence). The CDR3 contains 16 residues.